This T cell receptor (beta chain) was recovered during a study of beta chain features in type 1 diabetes (dated by TCRdb to the late 2010s). Looking at the study overall: Mean age, gender distribution, total cell number and subset yield were not different between patients and healthy donors. A total of some 100,000,000 sorted cells were examined across all samples, and a strong correlation was observed between cell number per subset and RNA yield. In the study, TCRB repertoires of sorted circulating CD4+ T cell subsets from recently diagnosed type 1 diabetes patients were compared with those of matched healthy donors. Regulatory and stem cell-like memory subsets were isolated from only 8 patients and about eight healthy donors, whereas naive and central memory subsets came from all 28 donors. What the work shows at the level of the full study, not this receptor alone: PCR may preferentially amplify shorter templates, but because patient and control samples were amplified and corrected together, any resulting skew would affect both groups equally. Sequencing cDNA rather than genomic DNA could over-represent highly expressing activated cells, although activation and CD3 levels did not differ between groups. Only small numbers of individuals were included in the HLA sub-analyses, which left unresolved whether HLA type had any influence on TCRB rearrangement. A moderate but significant shortening of TCRB CDR3 length was observed in type 1 diabetes patients in all four CD4+ subsets. Naive, central memory and regulatory TCRB repertoires appeared to be more alike among patients than among healthy donors. At VDJ recombination sites, patients with type 1 diabetes made fewer insertions and deleted more nucleotides, a pattern implying thymic rearrangement abnormalities.

Each donor gave one peripheral blood draw, roughly 110 mL on average, collected into heparinised tubes. Using a panel that included CD45RO, CCR7, CD25, CD127, CD95 and CD27, naive, central memory, regulatory and stem cell-like memory CD4+ T cells were sorted on a BD FACSAria II. Purity was above 95% for every sorted population. PBMCs were isolated immediately by Lymphoprep density gradient centrifugation and stained directly without culture. So that batch effects would be minimized, each experiment stained and sorted samples in pairs, pairing one healthy donor with one patient. Points on this clone: Its antigen remains undetermined. The record has no base qualities; no much larger clone is one base away.

All of the isolated RNA was reverse transcribed with the High Capacity cDNA Reverse Transcription Kit, so expressed TCRB transcripts were sequenced. Deep immunoSEQ sequencing was performed on naive, central memory and regulatory T cell samples, with an average of about 3.57 million total reads per sample. Sorted cells were lysed in RLT buffer, and RNA was extracted using DNase-treated RNeasy Micro or Mini kits according to cell number. Each cell subset was processed on its own to prevent cross-contamination, while patient and healthy donor samples were processed together. The immunoSEQ multiplex PCR was used to amplify TCRB sequences from cDNA, generating 87-bp fragments that spanned the CDR3 region. Sequencing of the amplicons was performed on the Illumina HiSeq platform. The authors' analysis ran thus. Synthetic template baselines were used to correct PCR bias computationally, reads within Hamming distance 2 were collapsed together, and singletons that could not be merged were discarded. Reads were aligned to IMGT to assign V, D and J genes, CDR3 length, and insertions or deletions at six rearrangement sites. Within each subset, clonotype counts were normalized to the number of sorted cells before true diversity and Gini coefficients were calculated with the tcR R package. The overlap coefficient, calculated on TCRB nucleotide sequences, was used to quantify repertoire sharing. The table comes from immuneACCESS by way of TCRdb, which keeps in-frame sequences with V and J called. Part of the clones is missing from these tables; in studies checked, under half for an unresolved V gene and the rest for unknown reasons. V and J calls plus clone size are reproduced from that table; the DNA served to infer D and trimming. In this sample the table shows more than 300,000 clones, over 8.5% of which occur a single time. Together, the top ten hold roughly 0.6% of the sample.

V drops 10 bases and J drops 1 base, leaving 14 bases in between. Taken from the germline V gene, the CDR1 and CDR2 loops are ENHRY and SYGVKD. The CDR3 has 13 amino acids, counting the end cysteine and phenylalanine. Only the CDR3 DNA stays, 39 bases, in frame from base 1. The specimen sequenced was central memory CD4+ T cells from blood. The sequence links TRBV10-3 to TRBJ2-7, with the D gene uncertain. The sequence was obtained from a man in his thirties or forties with type 1 diabetes. The nucleotides are TGTGCCAGCAGACTTGACGGGTCCTACGAGCAGTACTTC. Its protein reads: CASRLDGSYEQYF.